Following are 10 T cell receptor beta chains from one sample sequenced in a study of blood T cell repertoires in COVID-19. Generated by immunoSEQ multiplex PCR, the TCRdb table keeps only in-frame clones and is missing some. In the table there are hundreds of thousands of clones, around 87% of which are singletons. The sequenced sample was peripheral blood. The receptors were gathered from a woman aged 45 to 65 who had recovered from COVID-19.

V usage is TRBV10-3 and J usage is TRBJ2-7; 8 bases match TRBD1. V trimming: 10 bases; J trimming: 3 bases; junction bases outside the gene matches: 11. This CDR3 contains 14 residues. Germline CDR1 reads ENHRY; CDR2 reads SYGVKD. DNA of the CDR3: TGTGCCAGCCGAAGGGACAGGTCAAACTACGAGCAGTACTTC. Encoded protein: CASRRDRSNYEQYF.

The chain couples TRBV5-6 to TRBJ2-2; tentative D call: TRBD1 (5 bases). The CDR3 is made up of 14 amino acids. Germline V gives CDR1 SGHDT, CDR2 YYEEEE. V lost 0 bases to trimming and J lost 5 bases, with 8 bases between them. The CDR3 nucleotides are TGTGCCAGCAGCTTGGTGTCAGGGACCGGGGAGCTGTTTTTT. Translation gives CASSLVSGTGELFF. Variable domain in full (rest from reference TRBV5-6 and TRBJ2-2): DAGVTQSPTHLIKTRGQQVTLRCSPKSGHDTVSWYQQALGQGPQFIFQYYEEEERQRGNFPDRFSGHQFPNYSSELNVNALLLGDSALYLCASSLVSGTGELFFGEGSRLTVL.

The CDR3 DNA reads as TGTGCCACCAGTGAAGGGACAGGGGAGGAGACCCAGTACTTC. As protein: CATSEGTGEETQYF. The chain links TRBV24-1 to TRBJ2-5, with 10 positions matching TRBD1. CDR1 KGHDR and CDR2 SFDVKD come from the germline V gene. The CDR3 has 14 residues. Germline trimming cut 4 bases from V and 5 bases from J; bases unmatched to any gene: 3.

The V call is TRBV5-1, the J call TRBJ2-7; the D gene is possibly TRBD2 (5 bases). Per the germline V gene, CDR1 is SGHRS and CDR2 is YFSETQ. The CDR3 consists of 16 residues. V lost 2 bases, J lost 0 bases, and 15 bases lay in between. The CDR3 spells CASSLGLPKSSYEQYF. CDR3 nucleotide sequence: TGCGCCAGCAGCTTAGGACTGCCCAAAAGCTCCTACGAGCAGTACTTC.

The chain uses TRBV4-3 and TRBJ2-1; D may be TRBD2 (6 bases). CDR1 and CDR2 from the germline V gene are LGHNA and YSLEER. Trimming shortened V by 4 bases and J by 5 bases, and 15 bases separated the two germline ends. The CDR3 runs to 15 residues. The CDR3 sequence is CASSRSGLANNEQFF. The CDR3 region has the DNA TGCGCCAGCAGCCGGTCGGGACTCGCTAACAATGAGCAGTTCTTC.

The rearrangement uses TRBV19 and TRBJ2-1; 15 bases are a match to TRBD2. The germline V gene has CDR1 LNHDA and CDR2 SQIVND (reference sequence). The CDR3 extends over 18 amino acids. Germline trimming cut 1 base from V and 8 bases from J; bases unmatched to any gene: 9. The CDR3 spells CASSIVGVGLAGGDEQFF. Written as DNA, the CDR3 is TGTGCCAGTAGTATAGTGGGTGTTGGACTAGCGGGAGGGGATGAGCAGTTCTTC.

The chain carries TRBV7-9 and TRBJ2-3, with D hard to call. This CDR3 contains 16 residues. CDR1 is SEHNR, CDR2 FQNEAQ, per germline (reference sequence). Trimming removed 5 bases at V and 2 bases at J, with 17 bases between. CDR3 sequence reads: CASSPYGGGTTDTQYF. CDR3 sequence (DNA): TGTGCCAGCAGCCCGTACGGCGGCGGAACCACAGATACGCAGTATTTT.

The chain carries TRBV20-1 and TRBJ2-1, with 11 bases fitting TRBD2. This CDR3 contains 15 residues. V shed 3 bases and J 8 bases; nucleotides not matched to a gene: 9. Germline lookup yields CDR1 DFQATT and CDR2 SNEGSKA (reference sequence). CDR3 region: CSASFDSGGADEQFF. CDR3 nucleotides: TGCAGTGCTAGTTTCGATAGCGGGGGGGCCGATGAGCAGTTCTTC.

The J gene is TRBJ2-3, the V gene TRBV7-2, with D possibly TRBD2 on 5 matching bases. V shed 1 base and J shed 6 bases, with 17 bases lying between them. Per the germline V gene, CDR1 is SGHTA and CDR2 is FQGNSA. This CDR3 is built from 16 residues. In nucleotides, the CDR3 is TGTGCCAGCAGCTTAGGAGCCAGGCGACGAGGGGATACGCAGTATTTT. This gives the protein CASSLGARRRGDTQYF. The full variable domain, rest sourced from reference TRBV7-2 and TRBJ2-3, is GAGVSQSPSNKVTEKGKDVELRCDPISGHTALYWYRQSLGQGLEFLIYFQGNSAPDKSGLPSDRFSAERTGGSVSTLTIQRTQQEDSAVYLCASSLGARRRGDTQYFGPGTRLTVL.

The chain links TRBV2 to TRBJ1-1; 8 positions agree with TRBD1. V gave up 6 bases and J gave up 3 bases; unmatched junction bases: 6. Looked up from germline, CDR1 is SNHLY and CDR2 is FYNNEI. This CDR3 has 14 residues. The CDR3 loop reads CASSYRGKDTEAFF. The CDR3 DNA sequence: TGTGCCAGCAGCTACAGGGGGAAGGACACTGAAGCTTTCTTT.